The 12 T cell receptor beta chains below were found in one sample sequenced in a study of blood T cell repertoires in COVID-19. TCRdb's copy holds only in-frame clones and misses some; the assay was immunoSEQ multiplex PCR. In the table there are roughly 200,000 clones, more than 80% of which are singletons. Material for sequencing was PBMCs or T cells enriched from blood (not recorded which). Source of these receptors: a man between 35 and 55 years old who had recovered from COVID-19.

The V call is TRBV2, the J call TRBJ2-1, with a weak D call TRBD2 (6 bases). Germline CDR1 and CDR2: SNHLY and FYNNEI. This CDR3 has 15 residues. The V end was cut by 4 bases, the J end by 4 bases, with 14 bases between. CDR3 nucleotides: TGTGCCAGCAGTGCAGAAGCGGGTGCTTACAATGAGCAGTTCTTC. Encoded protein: CASSAEAGAYNEQFF.

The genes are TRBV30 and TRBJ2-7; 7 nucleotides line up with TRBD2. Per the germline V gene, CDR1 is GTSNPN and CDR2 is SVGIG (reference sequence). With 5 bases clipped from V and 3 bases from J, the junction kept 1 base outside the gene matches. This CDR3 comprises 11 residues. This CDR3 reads CAWGRVYEQYF. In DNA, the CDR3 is TGTGCCTGGGGGAGGGTCTACGAGCAGTACTTC.

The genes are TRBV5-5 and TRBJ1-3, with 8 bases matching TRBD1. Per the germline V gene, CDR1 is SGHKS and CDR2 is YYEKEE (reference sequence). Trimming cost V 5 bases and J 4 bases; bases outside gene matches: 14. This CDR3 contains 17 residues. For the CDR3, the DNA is TGTGCCAGCAGTCAAAATGCCAGGGGGCACTCAGGAAACACCATATATTTT. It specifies CASSQNARGHSGNTIYF.

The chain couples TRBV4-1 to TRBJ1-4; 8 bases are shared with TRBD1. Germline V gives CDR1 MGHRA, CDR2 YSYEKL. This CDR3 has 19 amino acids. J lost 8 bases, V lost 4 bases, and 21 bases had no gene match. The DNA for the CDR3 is TGCGCCAGCAGCCGCGGAGCTAACTTCCAGGGGGCCGGGGTCGAAAAACTGTTTTTT. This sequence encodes CASSRGANFQGAGVEKLFF.

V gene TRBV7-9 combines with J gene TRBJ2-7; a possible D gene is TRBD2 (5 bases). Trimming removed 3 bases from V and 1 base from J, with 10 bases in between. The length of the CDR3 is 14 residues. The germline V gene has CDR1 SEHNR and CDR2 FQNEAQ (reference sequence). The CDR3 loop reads CASSFSGLSYEQYF. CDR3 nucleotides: TGTGCCAGCAGCTTTTCCGGACTGTCCTACGAGCAGTACTTC. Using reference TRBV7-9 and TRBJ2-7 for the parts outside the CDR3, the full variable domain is DTGVSQNPRHKITKRGQNVTFRCDPISEHNRLYWYRQTLGQGPEFLTYFQNEAQLEKSRLLSDRFSAERPKGSFSTLEIQRTEQGDSAMYLCASSFSGLSYEQYFGPGTRLTVT.

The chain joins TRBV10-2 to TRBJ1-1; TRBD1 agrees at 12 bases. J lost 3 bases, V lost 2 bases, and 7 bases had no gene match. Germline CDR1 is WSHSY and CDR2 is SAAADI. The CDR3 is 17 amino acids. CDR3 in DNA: TGCGCCAGCAGTGAGCGGGGACAGGGGGCGCGGTACACTGAAGCTTTCTTT. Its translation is CASSERGQGARYTEAFF.

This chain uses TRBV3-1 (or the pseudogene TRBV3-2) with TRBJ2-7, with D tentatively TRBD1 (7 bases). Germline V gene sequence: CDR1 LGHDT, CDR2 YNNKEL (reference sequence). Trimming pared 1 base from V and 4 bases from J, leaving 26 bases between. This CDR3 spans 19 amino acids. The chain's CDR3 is CASSQGRDRVPAGSYEQYF. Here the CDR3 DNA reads TGTGCCAGCAGCCAAGGACGCGACAGGGTCCCCGCGGGATCTTACGAGCAGTACTTC.

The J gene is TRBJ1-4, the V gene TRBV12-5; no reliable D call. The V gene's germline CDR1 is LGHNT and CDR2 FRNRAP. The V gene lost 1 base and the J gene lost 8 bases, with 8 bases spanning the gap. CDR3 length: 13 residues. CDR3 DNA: TGTGCTAGTGGTTTGGGGGAGGCGGAAAAACTGTTTTTT. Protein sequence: CASGLGEAEKLFF. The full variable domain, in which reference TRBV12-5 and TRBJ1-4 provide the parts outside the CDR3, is DARVTQTPRHKVTEMGQEVTMRCQPILGHNTVFWYRQTMMQGLELLAYFRNRAPLDDSGMPKDRFSAEMPDATLATLKIQPSEPRDSAVYFCASGLGEAEKLFFGSGTQLSVL.

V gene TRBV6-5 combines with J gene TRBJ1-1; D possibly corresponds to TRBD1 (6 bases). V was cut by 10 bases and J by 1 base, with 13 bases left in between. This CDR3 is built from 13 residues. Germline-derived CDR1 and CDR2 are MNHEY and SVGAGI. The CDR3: CATAGGANTEAFF. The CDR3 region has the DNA TGTGCCACCGCCGGGGGGGCGAACACTGAAGCTTTCTTT.

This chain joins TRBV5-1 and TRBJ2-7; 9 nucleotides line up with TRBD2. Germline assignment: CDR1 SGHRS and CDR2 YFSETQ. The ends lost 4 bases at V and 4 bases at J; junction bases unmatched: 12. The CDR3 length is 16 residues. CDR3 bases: TGCGCCAGCAGCCCGGGGGCGGGACTAGCTACTTACGAGCAGTACTTC. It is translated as CASSPGAGLATYEQYF.

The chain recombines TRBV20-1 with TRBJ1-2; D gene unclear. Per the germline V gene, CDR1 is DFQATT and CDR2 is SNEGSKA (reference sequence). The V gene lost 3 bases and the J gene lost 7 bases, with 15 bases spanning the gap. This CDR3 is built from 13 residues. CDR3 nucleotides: TGCAGTGCTAGTGACGGGCGCGGGTTTGGCTACACCTTC. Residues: CSASDGRGFGYTF.

The CDR3 nucleotides read TGTGCCAGCAGTGAACTGTCAGGGTCGCGGAACACTGAAGCTTTCTTT. Translated: CASSELSGSRNTEAFF. The chain recombines TRBV6-1 with TRBJ1-1; weak D call: TRBD1 (5 bases). Germline CDR1 and CDR2: MNHNS and SASEGT. V was shortened by 2 bases and J by 1 base, with 14 bases between the two germline ends. This CDR3 has 16 amino acids.